This TCR beta chain was sequenced during a study of shared clonotypes between healthy human individuals. Every subset had its genomic DNA shared out evenly among several immunoSEQ plates. Profiling relied on immunoSEQ multiplex PCR, and the TCRdb table lists in-frame clones only, not all of them. The table lists some 240,000 clones, 60% to 80% of them singletons, with around 10% in the top ten. Findings and limits, study-wide: With four donors compared, about 5.2% of naive CD4 clonotypes were shared. Non-shared clonotypes displayed generation probabilities falling below those of clonotypes present in all four donors.

Germline CDR1 and CDR2: SGHDT and YYEEEE. The CDR3 extends over 15 amino acids. Losses at the gene ends were 2 bases for V and 1 base for J; bases not matched to a gene: 6. This clone was detected only once. What it binds is not known. The chain links TRBV5-6 to TRBJ2-7, with 7 nucleotides matching TRBD1. The sample consisted of memory CD4+ T cells sorted from blood. This sample's subset: CD45RA-negative fraction. The TCR comes from a man aged 30-40 years in good health. Written as DNA, the CDR3 is TGTGCCAGCAGCTTTCAGGGGGTAGGGTCCTACGAGCAGTACTTC. This gives the protein CASSFQGVGSYEQYF.